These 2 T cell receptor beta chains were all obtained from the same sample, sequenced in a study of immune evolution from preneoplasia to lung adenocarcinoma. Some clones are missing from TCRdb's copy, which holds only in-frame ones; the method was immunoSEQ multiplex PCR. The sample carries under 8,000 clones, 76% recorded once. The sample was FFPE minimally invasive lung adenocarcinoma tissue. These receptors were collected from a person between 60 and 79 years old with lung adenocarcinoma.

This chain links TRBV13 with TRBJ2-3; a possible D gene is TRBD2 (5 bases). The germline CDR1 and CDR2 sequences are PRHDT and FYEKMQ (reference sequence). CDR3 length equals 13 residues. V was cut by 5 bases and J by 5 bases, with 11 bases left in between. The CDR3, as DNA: TGTGCCAGCAGCCTCCTGGCGGGAGATACGCAGTATTTT. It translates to CASSLLAGDTQYF.

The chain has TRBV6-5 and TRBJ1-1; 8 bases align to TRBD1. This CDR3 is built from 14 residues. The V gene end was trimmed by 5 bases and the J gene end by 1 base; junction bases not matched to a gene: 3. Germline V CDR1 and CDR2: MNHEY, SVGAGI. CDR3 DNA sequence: TGTGCCAGCAGTCGGGACAGGCAGAACACTGAAGCTTTCTTT. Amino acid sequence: CASSRDRQNTEAFF.